Shown below are 4 T cell receptor beta chains from a single sample sequenced in a study of sequential checkpoint blockade in melanoma. Libraries were prepared by immunoSEQ multiplex PCR; TCRdb keeps only in-frame clonotypes and omits some of them. Of tens of thousands of clones detected, approximately 77% appear once; the ten largest clones hold approximately 20%. Treatment here: randomized to nivolumab then ipilimumab (arm A) or the reverse (arm B). The sequenced sample was CD8+ T cells sorted from blood (inferred from file names), obtained from a patient given nivolumab and ipilimumab in sequence. These receptors all stem from a human donor with melanoma.

CDR3 loop: CASSLAGGGYEQYF. In nucleotides, the CDR3 is TGTGCCAGCAGTTTAGCAGGGGGTGGATACGAGCAGTACTTC. The chain uses TRBV28 and TRBJ2-7; 7 bases are a match to TRBD1. The V segment lost 2 bases and the J segment 4 bases; nucleotides outside the gene matches: 5. This CDR3 has 14 amino acids. Germline V CDR1 and CDR2: MDHEN, SYDVKM.

The rearrangement links TRBV7-6 to TRBJ2-1; a possible D gene is TRBD2 (6 bases). Germline CDR1 SGHVS, CDR2 FNYEAQ. Between the trimmed V and J ends, which lost 5 bases and 8 bases, there was a span of 25 bases. This CDR3 region has 17 residues. For the CDR3, the DNA is TGTGCCAGCAGCCACCCAGAGGCCGGGACTGCCTGGGATGAGCAGTTCTTC. Encoded protein: CASSHPEAGTAWDEQFF.

This chain uses TRBV27 with TRBJ2-2; D may be TRBD2 (6 bases). The V gene lost 6 bases and the J gene lost 4 bases, with 18 bases spanning the gap. The CDR3 length is 16 residues. Germline V gives CDR1 MNHEY, CDR2 SMNVEV (reference sequence). CDR3 in DNA: TGTGCCAGCAGAGCCGGGACCATTAGCGGCACCGGGGAGCTGTTTTTT. Amino acids: CASRAGTISGTGELFF.

J is TRBJ1-2 and V is TRBV28, with D maybe TRBD1 (5 bases). V was cut by 4 bases and J by 0 bases, with 12 bases left in between. This CDR3 contains 15 residues. CDR1 and CDR2 from the germline V gene are MDHEN and SYDVKM. The CDR3 sequence: CASSSAGEANYGYTF. The CDR3 DNA reads as TGTGCCAGCAGTTCGGCGGGGGAAGCTAACTATGGCTACACCTTC.